The 6 T cell receptor beta chains given below trace back to one sample, sequenced in a study of human T cells and chemical hapten exposure. TCRdb analysed the RACE reads with MiXCR anew, one entry per CDR3 protein. The sample lists 95,000 to 100,000 distinct CDR3 sequences, roughly 12% seen once, with roughly 2% in the top ten. Time point denoted: patch test 1, 2 weeks after DPC sensitization. Noted treatment: therapeutic diphenylcyclopropenone sensitization with weekly scalp DPC. Specimen: whole blood, collected in connection with sensitization to the hapten diphenylcyclopropenone (DPC). The receptor set was obtained from a woman aged 40 to 50 with alopecia areata. Some clones in this sample may be carry-over from other donors' samples.

This clonotype has ten or more counts. V usage is TRBV28 and J usage is TRBJ1-3, with D unclear. CDR3 length equals 14 residues. Germline CDR1 MDHEN, CDR2 SYDVKM. V lost 3 bases and J 2 bases, leaving 8 bases between the germline ends. CDR3 residues: CASSLVFAGNTIYF. The CDR3 DNA sequence: TGTGCCAGCAGTTTGGTTTTTGCTGGAAACACCATATATTTT. The variable domain in full, with the rest retrieved from reference TRBV28 and TRBJ1-3, is DVKVTQSSRYLVKRTGEKVFLECVQDMDHENMFWYRQDPGLGLRLIYFSYDVKMKEKGDIPEGYSVSREKKERFSLILESASTNQTSMYLCASSLVFAGNTIYFGEGSWLTVV.

The rearrangement links TRBV27 to TRBJ2-2; 12 bases map to TRBD2. Germline-derived CDR1 and CDR2 are MNHEY and SMNVEV (reference sequence). There are 17 residues in the CDR3. The V gene end was trimmed by 3 bases and the J gene end by 3 bases; junction bases not matched to a gene: 5. The CDR3 loop is CASSFILAGGDTGELFF. The DNA of the CDR3 is TGTGCCAGCAGTTTCATTCTAGCGGGAGGGGACACCGGGGAGCTGTTTTTT.

This clonotype was found a few times. This CDR3 is CSVEGPGDEQYF. The CDR3 bases are TGCAGCGTTGAAGGCCCGGGGGACGAGCAGTACTTC. This chain joins TRBV29-1 and TRBJ2-7, with D possibly TRBD2 on 6 matching bases. CDR3 size: 12 residues. The germline V gene encodes CDR1 SQVTM and CDR2 ANQGSEA. The V and J ends lost 1 base and 5 bases respectively, with 9 bases between them.

This clonotype was observed at least ten times. This chain joins TRBV28 and TRBJ2-6; tentatively, D is TRBD1 (6 bases). CDR3 length: 17 residues. V was shortened by 8 bases and J by 0 bases, with 17 bases between the two germline ends. Germline CDR1 MDHEN, CDR2 SYDVKM. The CDR3 sequence: CASLTPGQYSGANVLTF. CDR3 nucleotide sequence: TGTGCCAGCTTAACTCCGGGACAATACTCTGGGGCCAACGTCCTGACTTTC.

The chain recombines TRBV7-8 with TRBJ2-7; the match to TRBD2 covers 7 bases. The CDR3 is 16 amino acids. J lost 5 bases, V lost 1 base, and 11 bases had no gene match. CDR1 is SGHVS and CDR2 is FQNEAQ in the germline V gene. The CDR3 region is CASSLVLGEGHHEQYF. CDR3 nucleotide sequence: TGTGCCAGCAGCTTAGTCTTGGGGGAGGGGCACCACGAGCAGTACTTC.

This clonotype was detected ten times or more. The CDR3 DNA follows: TGTGCCAGCAGTTTGGGGATCCCTTACTATGGCTACACCTTC. It is translated as CASSLGIPYYGYTF. This sequence joins TRBV12-3 or TRBV12-4 and TRBJ1-2; D is unclear. The CDR3 extends over 14 amino acids. V dropped 3 bases and J dropped 3 bases, with 11 bases sitting between them.